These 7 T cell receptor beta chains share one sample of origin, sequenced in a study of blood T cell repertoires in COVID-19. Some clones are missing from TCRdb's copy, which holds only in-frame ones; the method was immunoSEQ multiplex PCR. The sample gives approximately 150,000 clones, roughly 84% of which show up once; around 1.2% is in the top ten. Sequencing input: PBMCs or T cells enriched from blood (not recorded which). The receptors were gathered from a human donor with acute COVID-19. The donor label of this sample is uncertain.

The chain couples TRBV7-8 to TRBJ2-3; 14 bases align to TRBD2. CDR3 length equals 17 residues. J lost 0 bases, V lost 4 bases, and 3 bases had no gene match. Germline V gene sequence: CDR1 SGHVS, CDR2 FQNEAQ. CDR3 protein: CASSSRLAGGSTDTQYF. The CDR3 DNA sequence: TGTGCCAGCAGCTCCAGACTAGCGGGGGGGAGCACAGATACGCAGTATTTT. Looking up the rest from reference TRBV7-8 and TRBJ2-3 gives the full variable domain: GAGVSQSPRYKVAKRGQDVALRCDPISGHVSLFWYQQALGQGPEFLTYFQNEAQLDKSGLPSDRFFAERPEGSVSTLKIQRTQQEDSAVYLCASSSRLAGGSTDTQYFGPGTRLTVL.

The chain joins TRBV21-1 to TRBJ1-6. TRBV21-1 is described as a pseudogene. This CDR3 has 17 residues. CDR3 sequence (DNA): TGTGCCAGCAGCAAAGAAGAGAAAGCAATCTATAATTCACCCCTCCACTTT. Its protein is CASSKEEKAIYNSPLHF.

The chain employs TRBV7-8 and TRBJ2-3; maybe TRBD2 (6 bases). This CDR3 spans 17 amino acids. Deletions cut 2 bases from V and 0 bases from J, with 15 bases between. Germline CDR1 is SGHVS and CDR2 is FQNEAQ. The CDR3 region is CASSLQGRGSSTDTQYF. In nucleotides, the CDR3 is TGTGCCAGCAGCTTACAAGGGCGGGGTTCTAGCACAGATACGCAGTATTTT.

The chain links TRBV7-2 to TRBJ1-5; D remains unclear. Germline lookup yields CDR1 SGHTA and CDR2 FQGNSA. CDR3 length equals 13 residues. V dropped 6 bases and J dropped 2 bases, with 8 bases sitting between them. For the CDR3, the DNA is TGTGCCAGCAGTCCGAGTGGCAATCAGCCCCAGCATTTT. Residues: CASSPSGNQPQHF.

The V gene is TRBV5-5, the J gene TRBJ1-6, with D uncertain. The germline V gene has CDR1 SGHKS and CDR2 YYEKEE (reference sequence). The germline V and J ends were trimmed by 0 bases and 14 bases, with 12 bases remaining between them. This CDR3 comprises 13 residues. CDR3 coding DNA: TGTGCCAGCAGCTTGGGACATCTCGATACCCTCCACTTT. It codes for CASSLGHLDTLHF.

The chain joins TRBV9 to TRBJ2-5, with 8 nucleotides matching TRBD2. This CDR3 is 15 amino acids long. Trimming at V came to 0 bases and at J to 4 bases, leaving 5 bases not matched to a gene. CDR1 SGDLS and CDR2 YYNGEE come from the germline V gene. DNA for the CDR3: TGTGCCAGCAGCGTAGCTGTAGCGGGGATAGAGACCCAGTACTTC. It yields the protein CASSVAVAGIETQYF.

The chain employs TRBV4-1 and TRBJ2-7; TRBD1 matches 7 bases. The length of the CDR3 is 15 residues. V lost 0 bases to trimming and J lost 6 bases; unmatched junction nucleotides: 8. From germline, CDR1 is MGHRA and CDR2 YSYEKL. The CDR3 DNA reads TGCGCCAGCAGCCAAGATCAGGTTTACAGGGGCGAGCAGTACTTC. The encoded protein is CASSQDQVYRGEQYF.